The entry below describes one T cell receptor beta chain. The method was immunoSEQ multiplex PCR; TCRdb's version includes in-frame clones alone and lacks a portion of them. The table records tens of thousands of clones, approximately 90% of them present only once. These data come from a study of OX40 agonist ivuxolimab in advanced cancers. Study-level information: The mean age was around 56 years, ranging from about 20 to 85, with about 87% of participants male.

The input for sequencing was CD4+ or CD8+ T cells sorted from blood, taken in a trial of the OX40 agonist ivuxolimab. The sequence derives from an adult with an advanced solid tumor such as melanoma, head and neck, liver or kidney cancer.

DNA for the CDR3: TGTGCCAGCAGCCCCGGGTGGAGTGTCGATACGCAGTATTTT. This encodes CASSPGWSVDTQYF. J is TRBJ2-3 and V is TRBV11-2; D is undetermined. In germline, CDR1 is SGHAT, CDR2 FQNNGV. The CDR3 is made up of 14 amino acids. The V and J ends lost 5 bases and 6 bases respectively, with 15 bases between them.